The 19 T cell receptor beta chains reported below all come from one sample, sequenced in a study of cytomegalovirus exposure and HLA in healthy donors. PCR amplification relied on 60 Vbeta primers (plus 13 Jbeta primers). Here immunoSEQ multiplex PCR was the method, and the copy in TCRdb shows in-frame clones only, minus some. The profile shows 200,000 to 250,000 clones, 76% of them singletons. The material sequenced was PBMCs. These receptors were taken from a man younger than 35 in good health and CMV-seronegative.

The V gene is TRBV5-1, the J gene TRBJ2-5, with a tentative D call TRBD1 (5 bases). V lost 7 bases to trimming and J lost 0 bases, with 13 bases between them. Per the germline V gene, CDR1 is SGHRS and CDR2 is YFSETQ. This CDR3 has 14 amino acids. The DNA of the CDR3 is TGCGCCAGCCGACCTCGACAGAACCAAGAGACCCAGTACTTC. Its protein is CASRPRQNQETQYF.

This clone has just a few counts. The chain recombines TRBV6-5 with TRBJ2-7; D might be TRBD1 (6 bases). CDR3 length: 14 amino acids. The V end was cut by 5 bases, the J end by 5 bases, with 16 bases between. Germline loops: CDR1 MNHEY, CDR2 SVGAGI. In DNA, the CDR3 is TGTGCCAGCAGTGCCTTCAGGGGCTTGAACGAGCAGTACTTC. Translated: CASSAFRGLNEQYF.

Worth noting for this clone: Relative to the germline gene, one junction end is altered; a read error may explain this. The chain combines TRBV7-9 with TRBJ1-2; possibly TRBD1 for D (5 bases). Per the germline V gene, CDR1 is SEHNR and CDR2 is FQNEAQ (reference sequence). The CDR3 loop spans 13 amino acids. The CDR3 spells CSSSLVQGYGYTF. The CDR3 DNA is TGTTCCAGCAGCTTAGTTCAGGGTTACGGCTACACCTTC.

V gene TRBV11-2 combines with J gene TRBJ1-1, with D tentatively TRBD1 (6 bases). The CDR3 consists of 13 residues. The germline V and J ends were trimmed by 7 bases and 3 bases, with 12 bases remaining between them. Germline CDR1 and CDR2: SGHAT and FQNNGV. CDR3: CASNLRGDTEAFF. In DNA, the CDR3 is TGTGCCAGCAACCTCAGGGGTGACACTGAAGCTTTCTTT.

Written as DNA, the CDR3 is TGTGCCAGCAGCAACAGTTATAATTCACCCCTCCACTTT. Translation: CASSNSYNSPLHF. V usage is TRBV14 and J usage is TRBJ1-6; D remains ambiguous. Trimming took off 5 bases at V and 4 bases at J, with 6 bases between the two ends. This CDR3 comprises 13 residues. The germline V gene encodes CDR1 SGHDN and CDR2 FVKESK.

The J gene is TRBJ2-7, the V gene TRBV28, with a tentative D call TRBD1 (5 bases). Germline lookup yields CDR1 MDHEN and CDR2 SYDVKM. V lost 7 bases and J 4 bases, leaving 20 bases between the germline ends. The CDR3 contains 15 residues. CDR3 DNA sequence: TGTGCCAGCAATATCCAAGGGGCCGGGTCTTACGAGCAGTACTTC. Amino acid sequence: CASNIQGAGSYEQYF.

The V and J genes are TRBV15 and TRBJ1-5; possible D gene TRBD1, 5 bases. V was trimmed by 3 bases and J by 2 bases, leaving 11 bases between them. There are 15 residues in the CDR3. Germline V gene lookup returns CDR1 LNHNV and CDR2 YYDKDF (reference sequence). CDR3 residues: CATSSLRGGNQPQHF. The CDR3 nucleotides read TGTGCCACCAGCAGTCTAAGGGGCGGCAATCAGCCCCAGCATTTT.

The V gene is TRBV19, the J gene TRBJ1-1, with TRBD1 identical over 7 bases. Losses at the gene ends were 6 bases for V and 7 bases for J; bases not matched to a gene: 8. There are 13 residues in the CDR3. Germline V gene sequence: CDR1 LNHDA, CDR2 SQIVND (reference sequence). The CDR3 coding sequence is TGTGCCAGTAGCGGAGGGGGACAGCGTGAAGCTTTCTTT. Translated, it gives CASSGGGQREAFF.

The rearrangement uses TRBV6-5 and TRBJ2-7, with no clear D. The CDR3 loop spans 15 amino acids. V was pared by 0 bases and J by 3 bases, with 12 bases between. Germline CDR1 is MNHEY and CDR2 is SVGAGI. This CDR3 reads CASSYSPGLGYEQYF. As DNA, the CDR3 is TGTGCCAGCAGTTACTCTCCGGGTTTGGGCTACGAGCAGTACTTC.

J is TRBJ2-7 and V is TRBV6-1; no clear D. V lost 1 base to trimming and J lost 2 bases, with 12 bases between them. The CDR3 runs 15 residues. CDR1 MNHNS and CDR2 SASEGT come from the germline V gene. The CDR3 loop reads CASSEDRYRAYEQYF. CDR3 sequence (DNA): TGTGCCAGCAGTGAAGACCGGTACCGAGCCTACGAGCAGTACTTC.

The chain links TRBV6-6 to TRBJ2-3; 8 bases align to TRBD2. CDR1 is MNHNY, CDR2 SVGAGI, per germline (reference sequence). The length of the CDR3 is 15 residues. J gave up 1 base and V 7 bases, and 7 bases lay outside the gene matches. CDR3 DNA: TGTGCCAGCAAGATCACAGCGGGAGGCACAGATACGCAGTATTTT. Amino acids: CASKITAGGTDTQYF.

J is TRBJ1-1 and V is TRBV2; no firm D call. The ends were cut back, 6 bases at V and 5 bases at J, with 7 bases in the middle. CDR3 length equals 11 residues. The germline V gene encodes CDR1 SNHLY and CDR2 FYNNEI. CDR3: CASSRRTEAFF. Here the CDR3 DNA reads TGTGCCAGCAGCAGGAGGACTGAAGCTTTCTTT.

The V and J genes are TRBV4-1 and TRBJ2-7; D is perhaps TRBD2 (6 bases). Trimming took 0 bases from V and 2 from J, leaving 14 bases between them. CDR1 is MGHRA, CDR2 YSYEKL, per germline. CDR3 length: 16 amino acids. The CDR3 DNA sequence: TGCGCCAGCAGCCAAGAGTTAGGAGGGGTCCCCTACGAGCAGTACTTC. As protein: CASSQELGGVPYEQYF.

This chain joins TRBV6-1 and TRBJ1-1; D ambiguous. The V and J ends lost 6 bases and 1 base respectively, with 9 bases between them. Germline CDR1 MNHNS, CDR2 SASEGT. The CDR3 covers 13 residues. CDR3 amino acids: CASRSGWNTEAFF. The CDR3 DNA sequence: TGTGCCAGCAGATCGGGGTGGAACACTGAAGCTTTCTTT.

The chain couples TRBV7-3 to TRBJ2-3; D ambiguous. The germline V and J ends were trimmed by 2 bases and 1 base, with 4 bases remaining between them. The germline gives CDR1 SGHTA, CDR2 FQGTGA. The CDR3 runs 13 residues. CDR3 in amino acids: CASSLGRTDTQYF. The CDR3 DNA follows: TGTGCCAGCAGCTTAGGCCGCACAGATACGCAGTATTTT.

This chain links TRBV9 with TRBJ2-7; no firm D call. Germline-derived CDR1 and CDR2 are SGDLS and YYNGEE. Trimming took off 3 bases at V and 2 bases at J, with 9 bases between the two ends. This CDR3 is built from 13 residues. The CDR3 spells CASSARPAYEQYF. CDR3 nucleotides: TGTGCCAGCAGCGCACGTCCAGCCTACGAGCAGTACTTC.

This chain joins TRBV5-4 and TRBJ2-7; 14 nucleotides match TRBD2. The CDR3 runs 15 residues. Germline CDR1 and CDR2: SGHNT and YYREEE (reference sequence). Trimming at V came to 3 bases and at J to 6 bases, leaving 5 bases not matched to a gene. CDR3 amino acids: CASSSGTSGRTEQYF. The DNA for the CDR3 is TGTGCCAGCAGCTCGGGGACTAGCGGGAGAACCGAGCAGTACTTC.

In nucleotides, the CDR3 is TGTGCCAGCAGTTCCCCCGTATCTGACAATGAGCAGTTCTTC. Residues: CASSSPVSDNEQFF. V gene TRBV27 combines with J gene TRBJ2-1; D is uncertain. V lost 4 bases to trimming and J lost 5 bases, with 12 bases between them. Germline lookup yields CDR1 MNHEY and CDR2 SMNVEV (reference sequence). CDR3 size: 14 residues.

This clone was observed once. The chain combines TRBV11-2 with TRBJ2-7; 8 bases map to TRBD2. V trimming: 5 bases; J trimming: 5 bases; junction bases outside the gene matches: 14. Germline V gives CDR1 SGHAT, CDR2 FQNNGV. The CDR3 runs 16 residues. The CDR3 DNA reads as TGTGCCAGCAGCCAGATAACCGGGACTAGTTACGACGAGCAGTACTTC. It is translated as CASSQITGTSYDEQYF.